The clone carrying this TCR beta chain was observed at least ten times. These data belong to a study of T cells in Graves' hyperthyroidism and ophthalmopathy. V lost 3 bases to trimming and J lost 6 bases, with 15 bases between them. From germline, CDR1 is MDHEN and CDR2 SYDVKM. This CDR3 has 15 residues. The source material, RNA transcripts, was used to amplify TCR beta CDR3 regions. An initial round of RT-PCR targeting the TCR CDR3 relied on the HTBI primer set. TCRdb re-analysed the multiplex PCR reads in MiXCR, keeping a single row per CDR3 protein. The data contain 75,000 to 100,000 distinct CDR3 sequences, roughly 37% of them singletons. The study based diagnoses on clinical symptoms, serum thyroxine and TRAb, thyroid ultrasound and orbital computed tomography.

This TCR was sampled from a woman aged 25-40 years with Graves' hyperthyroidism. The rearrangement links TRBV28 to TRBJ1-5; possibly TRBD1 for D (6 bases). The material sequenced was peripheral blood or thyroid tissue (not recorded which). The CDR3 DNA is TGTGCCAGCAGTTTTCAGGGGACATGGGCTCAGCCCCAGCATTTT. This translates into CASSFQGTWAQPQHF.